The T cell receptor (beta chain) described here comes from a study of T cell repertoires in aging, cancer and after chemotherapy. Overall study results and limits: Median generation probability rose over the chemotherapy interval in each cancer cohort, suggesting rebound thymic output. These repertoire data do not allow conclusions about immunological memory after chemotherapy.

Rearranged V-D-J TRB sequences were amplified with a mixed TRB-A/B primer pool. TCRdb reprocessed the multiplex PCR reads with MiXCR, giving one entry per CDR3 protein. The sample includes around 550 distinct CDR3 sequences, about 85% of them seen just once. Amplification of TCR beta used genomic DNA extracted from peripheral blood. The V and J ends lost 3 bases and 3 bases respectively, with 8 bases between them. The CDR3 totals 13 residues. Germline V lookup: CDR1 LNHDA, CDR2 SQIVND (reference sequence). Comments on this clonotype: Its antigen is unknown.

The sample taken for sequencing was blood. This sequence joins TRBV19 and TRBJ1-2; D remains unclear. This sequence was found in a human donor with a solid tumor. The CDR3 DNA sequence: TGTGCCAGTAGTATGGCCGGGGACTATGGCTACACCTTC. Protein sequence: CASSMAGDYGYTF.